This T cell receptor (beta chain) was found in a study of human T cells and chemical hapten exposure. About this clonotype: No antigen is known for it.

Time point defined: patch test 3, about 24 weeks after DPC sensitization. Treatment denoted: therapeutic diphenylcyclopropenone sensitization with weekly scalp DPC. Blood, whole and unfractionated, served as the source for total RNA extraction. The library attached unique molecular identifiers to individual cDNA molecules. TCRdb re-called the RACE reads through MiXCR, storing one row per CDR3 protein. Of just under 40,000 distinct CDR3 sequences listed, about 13% are singletons. The V end lost 9 bases, the J end lost 8 bases, and 22 bases lay between the germline ends. This CDR3 comprises 14 residues. From germline, CDR1 is MNHNS and CDR2 SASEGT. Whole-study results and caveats: Sensitization with DPC brought no change to TCRs above 1 in 1000 in frequency. Patch test scores rose with PT1 expanded TCR counts, a positive correlation.

The chain employs TRBV6-1 and TRBJ1-2; D remains ambiguous. The TCR sequence derives from a woman aged 40 to 50 with alopecia areata. Some clones in this sample may be carry-over from other donors' samples. The sample consisted of whole blood, taken in connection with sensitization to the hapten diphenylcyclopropenone (DPC). The CDR3 coding sequence is TGTGCCAGTGAGGACGGCGGGCCCCTATCCGGCTACACCTTC. Translating it yields CASEDGGPLSGYTF.